These 4 T cell receptor beta chains share one sample of origin, sequenced in a study of molecular identifiers for immune sequencing clone quantification (dated 2018 in TCRdb). Receptors were amplified or captured by PCR. The run used a NextSeq 500. TCRdb ran its own pipeline on the public reads, namely fastp trimming at Q25 and MiXCR clone calling, and kept in-frame beta chains. Merged by CDR3 protein, the rows form single entries marked with the most common genes and DNA. This sample comprises some 320,000 distinct CDR3 sequences, roughly 23% of them detected only once. The ten largest clones capture approximately 0.74% of the sample. Specimen: naive CD8+ T cells from blood, with Jurkat cell RNA spiked in. The sample's cell subset or site label, in plain terms: FACS-sorted CD8+CD4-CCR7+CD45RA+ naive T cells. All receptors come from a human donor in good health. Some libraries in this study had Jurkat cell RNA spiked in.

The chain combines TRBV27 with TRBJ2-2; 7 bases line up with TRBD2. The germline V gene has CDR1 MNHEY and CDR2 SMNVEV (reference sequence). V lost 4 bases, J lost 4 bases, and 3 bases stayed unmatched. The CDR3 consists of 14 residues. The CDR3 bases are TGTGCCAGCAGTTGGGGCGGGAGCACCGGGGAGCTGTTTTTT. Translating it yields CASSWGGSTGELFF.

Note on this clonotype: One base away lies a much larger clone, so this may be a sequencing read error. V usage is TRBV28 and J usage is TRBJ2-5; the D gene is possibly TRBD2 (6 bases). Germline lookup yields CDR1 MDHEN and CDR2 SYDVKM. The CDR3 runs 16 residues. CDR3 bases: TGTGCCAGCAGCAAACCTTGGGACTCCCGACAAGAGCCCCAGTACTTC. The encoded protein is CASSKPWDSRQEPQYF.

V and J are TRBV5-1 and TRBJ2-6; no reliable D call. The CDR3 is 18 amino acids. Trimming pared 2 bases from V and 3 bases from J, leaving 18 bases between. The germline CDR1 and CDR2 sequences are SGHRS and YFSETQ. CDR3 nucleotide sequence: TGCGCCAGCAGCTTTGATGGCAACTATGGATTTGGGGCCAACGTCCTGACTTTC. Translating gives CASSFDGNYGFGANVLTF.

This chain connects TRBV28 to TRBJ2-7, with D perhaps TRBD1 (5 bases). Germline CDR1 is MDHEN and CDR2 is SYDVKM. The V gene lost 3 bases and the J gene lost 4 bases, with 10 bases spanning the gap. CDR3 length: 13 residues. The CDR3: CASSFWGSYEQYF. DNA of the CDR3: TGTGCCAGCAGTTTTTGGGGCAGTTACGAGCAGTACTTC.